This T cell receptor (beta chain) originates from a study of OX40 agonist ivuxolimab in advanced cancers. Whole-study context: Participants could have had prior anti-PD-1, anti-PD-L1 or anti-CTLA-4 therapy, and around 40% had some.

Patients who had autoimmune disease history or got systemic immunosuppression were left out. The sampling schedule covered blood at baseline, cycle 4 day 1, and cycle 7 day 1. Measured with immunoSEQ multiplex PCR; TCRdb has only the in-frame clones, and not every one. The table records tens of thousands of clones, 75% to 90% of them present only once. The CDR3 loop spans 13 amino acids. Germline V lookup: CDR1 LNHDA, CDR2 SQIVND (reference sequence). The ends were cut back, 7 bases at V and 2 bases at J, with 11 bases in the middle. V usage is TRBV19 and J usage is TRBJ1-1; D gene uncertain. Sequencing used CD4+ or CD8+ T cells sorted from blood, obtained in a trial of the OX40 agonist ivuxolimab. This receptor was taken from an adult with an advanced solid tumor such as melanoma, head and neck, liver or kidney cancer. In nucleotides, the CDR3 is TGTGCCAGTAATAAGCAGACTAACACTGAAGCTTTCTTT. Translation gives CASNKQTNTEAFF.